The rows below give T cell receptor beta chains drawn from one sample of a study of Ad26.COV2.S vaccination and SARS-CoV-2 variants. The table came from immunoSEQ multiplex PCR; TCRdb's copy has only in-frame clones and leaves some out. This sample has 180,000 or so clones, with roughly 87% found just once. This specimen was peripheral blood, taken after recovery from COVID-19. The receptors originated from a human donor who had recovered from COVID-19. Both conserved end residues are part of each CDR3. D genes are given only for firm matches. The size of a clone is reported for some rows only, either as once, few or many, or as a class for expanded clones.

TRBV28,TRBD2,NA,TRBJ2-7,TGTGCCAGCAGTATATCTAGCGGGGCTACCTACGAGCAGTACTTC,CASSISSGATYEQYF
TRBV5-1,NA,NA,TRBJ2-7,TGCGCCAGCAGCTTGGGGGCGGGGGCGCGGGACGAGCAGTACTTC,CASSLGAGARDEQYF
TRBV5-6,NA,NA,TRBJ1-1,TGTGCCAGCAATTGGGGGGGCAACACTGAAGCTTTCTTT,CASNWGGNTEAFF
TRBV10-3,NA,few,TRBJ1-1,TGTGCCATCAGTGGAGAGTTTGAAGCTTTCTTT,CAISGEFEAFF
TRBV7-2,TRBD2,NA,TRBJ2-1,TGTGCCAGCAGCGGATGGGCGGGGGTTTCCTACAATGAGCAGTTCTTC,CASSGWAGVSYNEQFF
TRBV5-1,TRBD2,NA,TRBJ2-3,TGCGCCAGCAGGCACAATAGCGGGGGGGGCCTCACAGATACGCAGTATTTT,CASRHNSGGGLTDTQYF
TRBV28,NA,NA,TRBJ1-2,TGTGCCAGCAGTTTATACTCGACAGGCCCCACCTATGGCTACACCTTC,CASSLYSTGPTYGYTF
TRBV7-8,TRBD2,NA,TRBJ2-3,TGTGCCAGCAGGACCCTAGCGGGGGGCGGCACAGATACGCAGTATTTT,CASRTLAGGGTDTQYF
TRBV18,NA,NA,TRBJ1-3,TGTGCCAGCTCACCCTCTCTCCGCGGGCGCTCTGGAAACACCATATATTTT,CASSPSLRGRSGNTIYF
TRBV5-4,NA,NA,TRBJ1-5,TGTGCCAGCAGCTTGGGGAGCAATCAGCCCCAGCATTTT,CASSLGSNQPQHF
TRBV5-1,TRBD2,once,TRBJ2-1,TGCGCCAGCAGCAGCGGGGGTAGCTCCTACAATGAGCAGTTCTTC,CASSSGGSSYNEQFF
TRBV10-3,NA,NA,TRBJ2-1,TGTGCCATCAGTGCCTCTAATGAGCAGTTCTTC,CAISASNEQFF
TRBV4-1,TRBD2,NA,TRBJ2-7,TGCGCCAGCAGCCAAGATGGGGGGGGCTCCTACGAGCAGTACTTC,CASSQDGGGSYEQYF
TRBV7-9,NA,NA,TRBJ2-1,TGTGCCAGCAGCTTTCCCAATGAGCAGTTCTTC,CASSFPNEQFF
TRBV7-9,NA,NA,TRBJ2-7,TGTGCCAGAAGAGGACGGGGTACTTCTTACGAGCAGTACTTC,CARRGRGTSYEQYF
TRBV6-5,TRBD2,NA,TRBJ2-7,TGTGCCAGCAGTTATCGGGGACTAGCGCCGACCTACGAGCAGTACTTC,CASSYRGLAPTYEQYF
TRBV5-6,NA,NA,TRBJ1-2,TGTGCCAGCAGCTTGGAAGGCAGTAGGCACTATGGCTACACCTTC,CASSLEGSRHYGYTF
TRBV28,NA,NA,TRBJ1-1,TGTGCCAGCAGTCTCCACGGACCGAACACTGAAGCTTTCTTT,CASSLHGPNTEAFF
TRBV29-1,NA,few,TRBJ1-1,TGCAGCGGGAACAGTGGGAACACTGAAGCTTTCTTT,CSGNSGNTEAFF
TRBV27,NA,NA,TRBJ2-7,TGTGCCAGCAGTTTGGGGGGCGTACGTACCTACGAGCAGTACTTC,CASSLGGVRTYEQYF
TRBV5-6,TRBD1,NA,TRBJ1-6,TGTGCCAGCAGCTTGGCTGACAGGGACAATTCACCCCTCCACTTT,CASSLADRDNSPLHF
TRBV18,NA,NA,TRBJ2-3,TGTGCCAGCTCACCACCTCGGGGCAGCACAGATACGCAGTATTTT,CASSPPRGSTDTQYF
TRBV18,NA,NA,TRBJ2-5,TGTGCCAGCGCAACCAGGGAACAAGAGACCCAGTACTTC,CASATREQETQYF
TRBV5-5,NA,NA,TRBJ2-7,TGTGCCAGCAGCTTTCAGCCCTCCTACGAGCAGTACTTC,CASSFQPSYEQYF
TRBV7-9,NA,once,TRBJ2-7,TGTGCCAGCAGCTTAGAGGAGGGTTCCTACGAGCAGTACTTC,CASSLEEGSYEQYF